Sequencing of this TCR beta chain was carried out in a study of blood T cell repertoires in COVID-19. On the study more broadly: The samples span acute and convalescent COVID-19 from the United States, Italy and Spain. Sample material is recorded as cDNA or gDNA derived from T cells, B-cell-depleted T cells, or PBMCs.

This clone was recorded only once. Per the original methods: Amplification from reference gene primers served as the basis for estimated nucleated cell counts. Repertoires were generated with immunoSEQ multiplex PCR, while TCRdb's copy carries only in-frame clones and drops some. The DNA gave D and trimming, while V, J and clone size come from that table. Among 85,000 to 110,000 clones, approximately 84% were seen once, and the ten largest hold 13%. V was shortened by 1 base and J by 4 bases, with 5 bases between the two germline ends. This CDR3 has 13 residues. Germline V gene lookup returns CDR1 LGHNA and CDR2 YNFKEQ.

Sequenced sample: peripheral blood. The rearrangement joins TRBV4-2 to TRBJ1-5; D not resolved. The source is a human donor in a cohort sampled during active or convalescent COVID-19. The DNA for the CDR3 is TGTGCCAGCAGCCAAGGCGTTAATCAGCCCCAGCATTTT. Protein: CASSQGVNQPQHF.